This T cell receptor beta chain emerged from a study of cytomegalovirus exposure and HLA in healthy donors. The PCR had 60 Vbeta and 13 Jbeta primers. Method: immunoSEQ multiplex PCR; TCRdb's copy keeps in-frame clones and lacks some. The sample yields about 110,000 clones, roughly 79% seen once. The clonotype comes from a woman in her forties or fifties in good health and CMV-seropositive. The specimen sequenced was PBMCs.

The CDR3 loop is CASSEARDLIGDTQYF. The DNA of the CDR3 is TGTGCCAGCAGTGAAGCGCGGGACTTGATAGGAGATACGCAGTATTTT. The chain joins TRBV2 to TRBJ2-3, with D possibly TRBD2 on 6 matching bases. Germline V CDR1 and CDR2: SNHLY, FYNNEI. The CDR3 runs 16 residues. V was shortened by 0 bases and J by 5 bases, with 15 bases between the two germline ends. Using reference TRBV2 and TRBJ2-3 for the parts outside the CDR3, the full variable domain is EPEVTQTPSHQVTQMGQEVILRCVPISNHLYFYWYRQILGQKVEFLVSFYNNEISEKSEIFDDQFSVERPDGSNFTLKIRSTKLEDSAMYFCASSEARDLIGDTQYFGPGTRLTVL.